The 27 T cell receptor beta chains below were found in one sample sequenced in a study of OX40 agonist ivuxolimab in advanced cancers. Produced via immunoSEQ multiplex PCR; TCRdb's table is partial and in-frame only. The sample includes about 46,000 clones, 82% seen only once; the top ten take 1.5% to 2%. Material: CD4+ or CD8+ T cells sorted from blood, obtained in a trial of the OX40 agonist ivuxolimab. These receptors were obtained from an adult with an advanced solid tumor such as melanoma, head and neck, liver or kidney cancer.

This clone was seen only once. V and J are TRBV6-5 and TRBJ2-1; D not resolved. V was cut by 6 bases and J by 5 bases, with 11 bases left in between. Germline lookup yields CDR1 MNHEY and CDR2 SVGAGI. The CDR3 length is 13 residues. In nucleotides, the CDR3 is TGTGCCAGCAGACATTCCCTACACAATGAGCAGTTCTTC. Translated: CASRHSLHNEQFF.

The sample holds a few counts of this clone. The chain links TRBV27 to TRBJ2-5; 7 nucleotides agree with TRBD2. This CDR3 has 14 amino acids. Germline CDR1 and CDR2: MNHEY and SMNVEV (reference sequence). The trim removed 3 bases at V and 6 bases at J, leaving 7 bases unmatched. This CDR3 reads CASSLGRAMKTQYF. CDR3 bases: TGTGCCAGCAGTTTGGGGAGGGCTATGAAGACCCAGTACTTC.

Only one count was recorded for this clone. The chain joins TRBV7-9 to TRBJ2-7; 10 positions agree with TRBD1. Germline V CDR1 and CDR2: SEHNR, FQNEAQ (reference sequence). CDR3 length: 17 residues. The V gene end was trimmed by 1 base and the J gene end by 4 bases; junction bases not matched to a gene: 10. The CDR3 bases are TGTGCCAGCAGCTTAGGGCTATCCGGGACAGGGGTGTACGAGCAGTACTTC. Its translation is CASSLGLSGTGVYEQYF.

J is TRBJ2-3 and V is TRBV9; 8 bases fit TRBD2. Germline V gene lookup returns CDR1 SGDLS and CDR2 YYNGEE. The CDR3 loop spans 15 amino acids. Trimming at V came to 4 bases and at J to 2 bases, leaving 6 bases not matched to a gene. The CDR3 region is CASSQSGGLTDTQYF. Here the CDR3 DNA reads TGTGCCAGCAGCCAGAGCGGGGGCCTCACAGATACGCAGTATTTT.

The CDR3 protein is CASNNPGTGAYNEQFF. DNA for the CDR3: TGTGCCAGTAACAACCCCGGGACAGGAGCCTACAATGAGCAGTTCTTC. The J gene is TRBJ2-1, the V gene TRBV19; the match to TRBD1 covers 8 bases. V was clipped by 7 bases and J by 2 bases; unmatched bases: 10. This CDR3 comprises 16 residues. CDR1 LNHDA and CDR2 SQIVND come from the germline V gene (reference sequence).

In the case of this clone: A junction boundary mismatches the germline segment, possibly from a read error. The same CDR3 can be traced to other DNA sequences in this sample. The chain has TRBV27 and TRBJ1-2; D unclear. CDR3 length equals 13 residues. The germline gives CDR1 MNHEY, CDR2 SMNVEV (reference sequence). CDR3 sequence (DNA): TGTGCCAGCTTTGGATGGGCAAACTACGGCTACACCTTC. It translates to CASFGWANYGYTF.

The CDR3 reads CASSRRGENTEAFF. DNA of the CDR3: TGTGCCAGCAGCCGGAGGGGAGAGAACACTGAAGCTTTCTTT. The chain couples TRBV5-6 to TRBJ1-1; a weak D match, TRBD1 (5 bases). V shed 4 bases and J shed 1 base, with 11 bases lying between them. The germline gives CDR1 SGHDT, CDR2 YYEEEE. The CDR3 runs to 14 residues.

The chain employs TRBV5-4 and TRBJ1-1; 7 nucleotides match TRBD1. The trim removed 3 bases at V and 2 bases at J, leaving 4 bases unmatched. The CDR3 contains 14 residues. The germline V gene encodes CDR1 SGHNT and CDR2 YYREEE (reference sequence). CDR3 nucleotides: TGTGCCAGCAGCTGGGGACAGTCTAACACTGAAGCTTTCTTT. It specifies CASSWGQSNTEAFF.

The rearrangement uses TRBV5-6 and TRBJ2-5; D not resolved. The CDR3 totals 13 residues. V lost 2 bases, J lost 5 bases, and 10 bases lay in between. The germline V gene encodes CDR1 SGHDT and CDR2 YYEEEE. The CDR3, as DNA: TGTGCCAGCAGCTTCGCAGCCTCCGAGACCCAGTACTTC. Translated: CASSFAASETQYF.

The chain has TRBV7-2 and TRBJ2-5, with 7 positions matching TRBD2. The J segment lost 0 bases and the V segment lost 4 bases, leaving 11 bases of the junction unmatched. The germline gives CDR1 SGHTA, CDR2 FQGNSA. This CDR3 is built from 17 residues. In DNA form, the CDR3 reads TGTGCCAGCAGCTCCCGCCCCCCAGCGGGGTACCAAGAGACCCAGTACTTC. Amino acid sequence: CASSSRPPAGYQETQYF.

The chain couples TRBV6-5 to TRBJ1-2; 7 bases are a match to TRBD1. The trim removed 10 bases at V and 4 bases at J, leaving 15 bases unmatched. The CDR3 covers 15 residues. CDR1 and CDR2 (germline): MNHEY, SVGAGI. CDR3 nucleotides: TGTGCCACCGATAGACTAGACAGGGAGGGCTATGGCTACACCTTC. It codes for CATDRLDREGYGYTF.

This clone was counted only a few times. CDR3 sequence reads: CASSDLGKETQYF. The CDR3, as DNA: TGCGCCAGCAGTGATCTAGGGAAAGAGACCCAGTACTTC. The rearrangement joins TRBV10-1 to TRBJ2-5; no reliable D call. CDR3 length: 13 amino acids. V was clipped by 3 bases and J by 3 bases, with 8 bases between them. From germline, CDR1 is WNHNN and CDR2 SYGVQD (reference sequence).

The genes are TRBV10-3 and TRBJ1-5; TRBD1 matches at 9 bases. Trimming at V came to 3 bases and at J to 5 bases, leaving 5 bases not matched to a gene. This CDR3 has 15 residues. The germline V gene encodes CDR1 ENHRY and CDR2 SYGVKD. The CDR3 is CAISDSDRGYQPQHF. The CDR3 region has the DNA TGTGCCATCAGTGACTCTGACAGGGGGTATCAGCCCCAGCATTTT.

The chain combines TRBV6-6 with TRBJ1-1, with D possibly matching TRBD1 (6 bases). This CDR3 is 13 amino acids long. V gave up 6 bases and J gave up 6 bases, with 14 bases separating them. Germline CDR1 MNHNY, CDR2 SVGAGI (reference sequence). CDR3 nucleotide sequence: TGTGCCAGCAGCCTCTCAGGGGAAGCTGAAGCTTTCTTT. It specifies CASSLSGEAEAFF.

The CDR3 nucleotides read TGTGCCAGCAGCTTAGAGGGTTCAGCTAACTATGGCTACACCTTC. Its protein is CASSLEGSANYGYTF. The chain carries TRBV7-9 and TRBJ1-2, with no clear D. V shed 1 base and J shed 0 bases, with 9 bases lying between them. The CDR3 extends over 15 amino acids. Germline-derived CDR1 and CDR2 are SEHNR and FQNEAQ (reference sequence).

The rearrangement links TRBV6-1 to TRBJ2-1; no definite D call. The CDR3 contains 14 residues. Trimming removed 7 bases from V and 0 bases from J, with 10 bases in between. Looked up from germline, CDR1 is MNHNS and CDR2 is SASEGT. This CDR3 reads CASNLGGSYNEQFF. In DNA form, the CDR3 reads TGTGCCAGCAACCTCGGCGGCTCCTACAATGAGCAGTTCTTC.

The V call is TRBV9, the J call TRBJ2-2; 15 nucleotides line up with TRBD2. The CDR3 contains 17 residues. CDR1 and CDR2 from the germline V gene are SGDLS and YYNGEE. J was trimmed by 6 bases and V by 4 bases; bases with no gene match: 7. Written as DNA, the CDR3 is TGTGCCAGCAGCCGGACTAGCGGGGGGGCCGGAGCCGGGGAGCTGTTTTTT. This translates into CASSRTSGGAGAGELFF. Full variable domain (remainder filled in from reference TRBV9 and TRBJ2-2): DSGVTQTPKHLITATGQRVTLRCSPRSGDLSVYWYQQSLDQGLQFLIQYYNGEERAKGNILERFSAQQFPDLHSELNLSSLELGDSALYFCASSRTSGGAGAGELFFGEGSRLTVL.

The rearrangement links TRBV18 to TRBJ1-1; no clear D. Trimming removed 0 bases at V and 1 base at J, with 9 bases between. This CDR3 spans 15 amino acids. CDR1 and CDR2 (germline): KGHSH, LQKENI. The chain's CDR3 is CASSPPGIENTEAFF. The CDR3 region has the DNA TGTGCCAGCTCACCACCAGGGATAGAGAACACTGAAGCTTTCTTT.

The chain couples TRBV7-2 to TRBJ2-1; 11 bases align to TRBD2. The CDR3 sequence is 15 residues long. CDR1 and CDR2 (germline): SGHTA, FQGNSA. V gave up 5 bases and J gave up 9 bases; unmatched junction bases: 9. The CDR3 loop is CASSIHSGGAPEQFF. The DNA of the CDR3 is TGTGCCAGCAGCATACATAGCGGGGGGGCCCCTGAGCAGTTCTTC. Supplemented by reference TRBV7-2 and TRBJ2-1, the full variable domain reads GAGVSQSPSNKVTEKGKDVELRCDPISGHTALYWYRQSLGQGLEFLIYFQGNSAPDKSGLPSDRFSAERTGGSVSTLTIQRTQQEDSAVYLCASSIHSGGAPEQFFGPGTRLTVL.

CDR3 sequence reads: CASRELGENYGYTF. DNA of the CDR3: TGTGCCAGCAGGGAATTGGGGGAGAACTATGGCTACACCTTC. V and J are TRBV5-5 and TRBJ1-2; possible D gene TRBD1, 5 bases. Trimming removed 5 bases from V and 2 bases from J, with 13 bases in between. CDR1 SGHKS and CDR2 YYEKEE come from the germline V gene (reference sequence). The CDR3 loop spans 14 amino acids.

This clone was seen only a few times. DNA for the CDR3: TGTGCCAGCAGCTTGTTCGGGCACACTGAAGCTTTCTTT. Its protein product is CASSLFGHTEAFF. The J gene is TRBJ1-1, the V gene TRBV11-2; no clear D gene. The CDR3 is 13 amino acids. V lost 3 bases, J lost 3 bases, and 8 bases lay in between. In germline, CDR1 is SGHAT, CDR2 FQNNGV.

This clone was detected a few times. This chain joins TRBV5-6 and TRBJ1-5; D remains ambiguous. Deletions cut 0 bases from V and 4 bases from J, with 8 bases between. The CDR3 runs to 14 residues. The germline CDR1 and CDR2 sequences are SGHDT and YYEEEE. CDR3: CASSLAVGNQPQHF. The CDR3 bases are TGTGCCAGCAGCTTGGCCGTCGGTAATCAGCCCCAGCATTTT.

For the CDR3, the DNA is TGTGCCAGCAGTGAATGGGATTCCTCCTACAATGAGCAGTTCTTC. Protein sequence: CASSEWDSSYNEQFF. The rearrangement links TRBV6-1 to TRBJ2-1; D is undetermined. The V end was cut by 2 bases, the J end by 0 bases, with 8 bases between. The CDR3 has 15 residues. Germline V gives CDR1 MNHNS, CDR2 SASEGT.

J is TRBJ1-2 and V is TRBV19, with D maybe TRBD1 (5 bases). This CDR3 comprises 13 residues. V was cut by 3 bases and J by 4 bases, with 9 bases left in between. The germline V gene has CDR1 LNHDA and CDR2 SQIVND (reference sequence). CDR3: CASSISGTYGYTF. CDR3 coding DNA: TGTGCCAGTAGTATTTCGGGGACCTATGGCTACACCTTC.

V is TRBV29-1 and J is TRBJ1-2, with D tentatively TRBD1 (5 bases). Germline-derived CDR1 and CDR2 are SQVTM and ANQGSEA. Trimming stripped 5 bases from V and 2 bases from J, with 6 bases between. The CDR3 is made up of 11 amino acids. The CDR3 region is CSVRQNYGYTF. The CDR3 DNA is TGCAGCGTTCGACAGAACTATGGCTACACCTTC.

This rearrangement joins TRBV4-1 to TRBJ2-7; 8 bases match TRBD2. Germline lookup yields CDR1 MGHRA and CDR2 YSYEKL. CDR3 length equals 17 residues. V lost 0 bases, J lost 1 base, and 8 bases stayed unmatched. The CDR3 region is CASSQDKAGAQSYEQYF. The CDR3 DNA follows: TGCGCCAGCAGCCAAGACAAAGCGGGGGCCCAATCCTACGAGCAGTACTTC.

The CDR3 sequence: CASSHYRDRGRSGELFF. CDR3 DNA sequence: TGTGCCAGCAGCCACTACCGGGACAGGGGGCGGTCCGGGGAGCTGTTTTTT. This chain links TRBV4-2 with TRBJ2-2, with 12 nucleotides matching TRBD1. With 3 bases clipped from V and 6 bases from J, the junction kept 8 bases outside the gene matches. This CDR3 contains 17 residues. CDR1 is LGHNA and CDR2 is YNFKEQ in the germline V gene.